This TCR beta chain was obtained from a study of T-cell reconstitution after alpha-beta-depleted transplantation in children. In regard to this clonotype: The antigen is not known.

There are 13 residues in the CDR3. The V end was cut by 7 bases, the J end by 10 bases, with 14 bases between. Germline-derived CDR1 and CDR2 are SNHLY and FYNNEI. Preparation of the TCRbeta library was carried out with unique molecular identifiers. From the PCR reads, TCRdb called clonotypes with MiXCR, one entry per CDR3 protein. The repertoire has fewer than 700,000 distinct CDR3 sequences, about 21% of them found once; the top ten carry 14%. General study points: Roughly two months post-transplant, alpha-beta T cells reportedly originated from several hundred graft clones that had expanded.

This sequence joins TRBV2 and TRBJ1-6; maybe TRBD1 (5 bases). The material sequenced was PBMCs, mostly from graft donor cells, taken 360 days after TCRalphabeta/CD19-depleted stem cell transplant. This clonotype was sampled from a boy under two years old who had a stem cell transplant for acute myeloid leukemia, so the T cells may come from the graft donor. CDR3 loop: CASKGRGGSPLHF. CDR3 in DNA: TGTGCCAGCAAAGGAAGGGGAGGATCACCCCTCCACTTT.